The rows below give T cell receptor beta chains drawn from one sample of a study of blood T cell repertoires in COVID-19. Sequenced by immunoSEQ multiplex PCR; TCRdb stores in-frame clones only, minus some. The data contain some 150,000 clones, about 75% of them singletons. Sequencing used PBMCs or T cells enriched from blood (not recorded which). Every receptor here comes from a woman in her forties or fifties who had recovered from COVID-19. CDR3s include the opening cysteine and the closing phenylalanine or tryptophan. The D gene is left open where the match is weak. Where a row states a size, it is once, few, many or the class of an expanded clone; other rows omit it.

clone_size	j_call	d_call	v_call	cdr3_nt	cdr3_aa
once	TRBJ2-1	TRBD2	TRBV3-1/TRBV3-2	TGTGCCAGCAGCCGGGACCCGGGGGGGAGCTCCTACAATGAGCAGTTCTTC	CASSRDPGGSSYNEQFF
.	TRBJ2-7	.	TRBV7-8	TGTGCCAGCAGCTTAGACAGGACCGCCTACGAGCAGTACTTC	CASSLDRTAYEQYF
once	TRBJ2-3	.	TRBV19	TGTGCCAGTAGGAGCCCACACGGGGGCACAGATACGCAGTATTTT	CASRSPHGGTDTQYF
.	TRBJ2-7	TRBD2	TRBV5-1	TGCGCCAGCAGTTCGTCCAGCCTAGCGGGAGTCGGCGAGCAGTACTTC	CASSSSSLAGVGEQYF
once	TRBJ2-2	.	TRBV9	TGTGCCAGCAGCGATCGGACAGAAACCGGGGAGCTGTTTTTT	CASSDRTETGELFF
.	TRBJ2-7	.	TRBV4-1	TGCGCCAGCAGCCAAACCGAGGTCCAGTACTACGAGCAGTACTTC	CASSQTEVQYYEQYF
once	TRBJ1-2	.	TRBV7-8	TGTGCCAGCAGCTTATCACAGGCTAACTATGGCTACACCTTC	CASSLSQANYGYTF
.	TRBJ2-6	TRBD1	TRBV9	TGTGCCAGCTTCGGGACAGGCTACTCTGGGGCCAACGTCCTGACTTTC	CASFGTGYSGANVLTF
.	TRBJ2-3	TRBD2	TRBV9	TGTGCCAGCAGCCCCCCCAGCGGGAGGGCCTCGGATACGCAGTATTTT	CASSPPSGRASDTQYF
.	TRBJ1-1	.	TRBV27	TGTGCCAGCAGCCTACAGGGACTGAACACTGAAGCTTTCTTT	CASSLQGLNTEAFF
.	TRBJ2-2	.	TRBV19	TGTGCCAGTAGTATTCAGGTCTCGGCCACCGGGGAGCTGTTTTTT	CASSIQVSATGELFF
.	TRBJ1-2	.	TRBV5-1	TGCGCCAGCAGCTTGGGGACAGCTGGTTATGGCTACACCTTC	CASSLGTAGYGYTF
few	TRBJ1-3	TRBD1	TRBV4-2	TGTGCCAGCAGCCACCGGGACAGGGGCTCCGGAAACACCATATATTTT	CASSHRDRGSGNTIYF
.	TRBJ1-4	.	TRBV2	TGTGCCAGCAGTTTCAAGGGGGACCTGGCTGCAACTAATGAAAAACTGTTTTTT	CASSFKGDLAATNEKLFF
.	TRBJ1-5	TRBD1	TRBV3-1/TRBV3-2	TGTGCCAGCAGCCCCGGGACAGGGGGCAATCAGCCCCAGCATTTT	CASSPGTGGNQPQHF
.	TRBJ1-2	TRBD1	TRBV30	TGTGCCTGGAGTTGGACAGGGGGGGATAACTATGGCTACACCTTC	CAWSWTGGDNYGYTF
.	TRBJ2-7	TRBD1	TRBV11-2	TGTGCCAGCAGCTTCGGGCAGGGGGCTACCTACGAGCAGTACTTC	CASSFGQGATYEQYF
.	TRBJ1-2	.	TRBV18	TGTGCCAGCTCGCTCTTCGCAGGGTCTCGACAAATAGGCTACACCTTC	CASSLFAGSRQIGYTF
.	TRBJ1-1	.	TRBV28	TGTGCCAGCATCCTACTGGGGGGAACGACTGAAGCTTTCTTT	CASILLGGTTEAFF
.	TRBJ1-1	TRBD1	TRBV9	TGTGCCAGCAGCCCAAGGACAGGCGCGAACACTGAAGCTTTCTTT	CASSPRTGANTEAFF
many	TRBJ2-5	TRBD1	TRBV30	TGTGCCTGGAGTGTAGGGACAGGGGTAGGGGAGACCCAGTACTTC	CAWSVGTGVGETQYF
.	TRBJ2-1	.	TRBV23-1	TGCGCCAGCAGTCAACTCCCGGACCCCAGGGGGTTCTTC	CASSQLPDPRGFF
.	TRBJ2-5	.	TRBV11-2	TGTGCCAGCAGCTACAGCGGAGCTTCGGAGACCCAGTACTTC	CASSYSGASETQYF
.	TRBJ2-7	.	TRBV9	TGTGCCAGCAGCGTAGATAGCGGACGGTACGAGCAGTACTTC	CASSVDSGRYEQYF
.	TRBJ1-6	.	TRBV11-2	TGTGCCAGCAGCTCCACAGGGCGTCATTCACCCCTCCACTTT	CASSSTGRHSPLHF
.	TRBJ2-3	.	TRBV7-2	TGTGCCAGCATCTTAACCAACGCCGCGCCCCCCACAGATACGCAGTATTTT	CASILTNAAPPTDTQYF
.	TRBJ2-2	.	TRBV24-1	TGTGCCACCAGTGATCCCGGGTCGTACGCCGGGGAGCTGTTTTTT	CATSDPGSYAGELFF
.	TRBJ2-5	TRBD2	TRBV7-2	TGTGCCAGCAGCTCGGGACTAGTGAAACAAGAGACCCAGTACTTC	CASSSGLVKQETQYF